The clone carrying this T cell receptor beta chain was counted once. Its antigen is unidentified. Deep-level running was used for the assay. Method: immunoSEQ multiplex PCR; TCRdb's copy keeps in-frame clones and lacks some. The table has about 680,000 clones, approximately 79% seen once. This sample is drawn from a study of shared clonotypes between healthy human individuals. Study overall: The study enrolled a couple of women and three men aged 18 to 49. Study conclusions and caveats: Clonotypes shared by all four donors outscored non-shared clonotypes in generation probability. In having few donors, the study represented limited genetic and exposure-history diversity.

The specimen was memory CD4+ T cells sorted from blood. The subset here: CD45RA-negative fraction. The clonotype originates from a woman aged 25 to 39 in good health.

This CDR3 is CASSLALGGWNEQFF. CDR3 in DNA: TGTGCCAGCAGCTTAGCACTTGGGGGCTGGAATGAGCAGTTCTTC. This sequence joins TRBV7-9 and TRBJ2-1, with D perhaps TRBD1 (6 bases). From germline, CDR1 is SEHNR and CDR2 FQNEAQ (reference sequence). Between the trimmed V and J ends, which lost 0 bases and 7 bases, there was a span of 13 bases. This CDR3 is built from 15 residues.